These 19 T cell receptor beta chains came from one sample sequenced in a study of T cells in Graves' hyperthyroidism and ophthalmopathy. Authors of the study amplified TCR beta CDR3 regions from RNA transcripts. HTBI primers were employed in a first-round RT-PCR of the TCR CDR3. MiXCR, run by TCRdb on the multiplex PCR reads, gives a single entry per CDR3 protein. The sample has roughly 510,000 distinct CDR3 sequences, 40% to 55% seen once. The sequenced sample consisted of peripheral blood or thyroid tissue (not recorded which). The receptors derive from an adult woman with Graves' disease, either hyperthyroidism or ophthalmopathy (not recorded which).

This clonotype appeared a single time. The chain has TRBV7-9 and TRBJ1-1; 9 nucleotides align to TRBD1. Trimming removed 5 bases from V and 6 bases from J; junction bases left unmatched: 16. CDR1 is SEHNR and CDR2 is FQNEAQ in the germline V gene (reference sequence). There are 17 residues in the CDR3. The CDR3 reads CASSHRDRVGGPPEAFF. CDR3 nucleotides: TGTGCCAGCAGCCACCGGGACAGGGTTGGTGGGCCGCCTGAAGCTTTCTTT.

This rearrangement joins TRBV2 to TRBJ2-6; D is possibly TRBD2 (6 bases). The CDR3 length is 17 residues. V lost 3 bases, J lost 2 bases, and 14 bases lay in between. Germline V gene sequence: CDR1 SNHLY, CDR2 FYNNEI. CDR3 DNA sequence: TGTGCCAGCAGTGATTGGGGCGGGGCGGCTGGGGCCAACGTCCTGACTTTC. It translates to CASSDWGGAAGANVLTF.

This clonotype was seen repeatedly, ten times or more. The rearrangement joins TRBV7-8 to TRBJ2-2; D is perhaps TRBD1 or TRBD2 (5 bases each). The CDR3 is 16 residues long. Germline V gene data show CDR1 as SGHVS and CDR2 as FQNEAQ. Trimming took off 1 base at V and 6 bases at J, with 15 bases between the two ends. CDR3 nucleotides: TGTGCCAGCAGCTTAGGATGGGGCATGGGGGCCGGGGAGCTGTTTTTT. Amino acids: CASSLGWGMGAGELFF. Full variable domain (rest looked up from reference TRBV7-8 and TRBJ2-2): GAGVSQSPRYKVAKRGQDVALRCDPISGHVSLFWYQQALGQGPEFLTYFQNEAQLDKSGLPSDRFFAERPEGSVSTLKIQRTQQEDSAVYLCASSLGWGMGAGELFFGEGSRLTVL.

This clonotype was observed once. The CDR3 does not end in the conserved phenylalanine or tryptophan, so this is likely a read error. It is unclear where the CDR3 begins or ends on the DNA, so no DNA is shown, and the CDR3 is as TCRdb lists it. The V and J genes are TRBV5-6 and TRBJ2-6; TRBD1 is taken as the D call from the table, unchecked against the DNA. The CDR3 contains 12 residues when both ends are counted. Germline V gene lookup returns CDR1 SGHDT and CDR2 YYEEEE. CDR3 protein: CASSLMGHDGNT.

To note about this clonotype: Given a much more abundant clone one base away, this may be a read error. V and J are TRBV6-1 and TRBJ1-1, with 9 bases that match TRBD1. The CDR3 is 12 amino acids. With V trimmed by 10 bases and J by 10 bases, 10 bases remained unmatched. Per germline, CDR1 MNHNS and CDR2 SASEGT. CDR3 in amino acids: CANRLNRGRAFF. The CDR3 DNA follows: TGTGCCAACAGGCTAAACAGGGGGCGAGCTTTCTTT.

The table lists this clonotype with many counts. This sequence joins TRBV2 and TRBJ1-5; D unclear. CDR1 and CDR2 (germline): SNHLY, FYNNEI. The V end lost 4 bases, the J end lost 0 bases, and 16 bases lay between the germline ends. This CDR3 spans 17 amino acids. CDR3 residues: CASSAPTGLSSNQPQHF. The CDR3 nucleotides are TGTGCCAGCAGTGCCCCCACGGGTTTGAGTAGCAATCAGCCCCAGCATTTT.

To note about this clonotype: This may stem from a read error, because a much larger clone lies one nucleotide away. This chain joins TRBV5-1 and TRBJ2-7, with 11 bases aligning to TRBD1. This CDR3 contains 15 residues. In germline, CDR1 is SGHRS, CDR2 YFSETQ. DNA of the CDR3: TGCGCCAGCAGCCCCCAGGGACAGGGGGACTACGAGCAGTGCTTC. This translates into CASSPQGQGDYEQCF.

This clonotype occurred many times. This chain connects TRBV11-2 to TRBJ1-1; D not certain. Per germline, CDR1 SGHAT and CDR2 FQNNGV. V was clipped by 2 bases and J by 10 bases, with 14 bases between them. This CDR3 is 13 amino acids long. The CDR3 DNA reads TGTGCCAGCAGCTTAACTATTGACGCGAGAGCTTTCTTT. It translates to CASSLTIDARAFF.

In this sample, this clonotype turned up many times. V gene TRBV20-1 combines with J gene TRBJ2-5; D ambiguous. Per the germline V gene, CDR1 is DFQATT and CDR2 is SNEGSKA (reference sequence). V lost 3 bases and J 1 base, leaving 6 bases between the germline ends. The CDR3 consists of 12 residues. The DNA for the CDR3 is TGCAGTGCTAGTCCGACCCAAGAGACCCAGTACTTC. It yields the protein CSASPTQETQYF.

This chain connects TRBV7-9 to TRBJ2-7; the D is unclear. The CDR3 spans 16 residues. Trimming left V 5 bases short and J 2 bases short, with 19 bases between. Per germline, CDR1 SEHNR and CDR2 FQNEAQ (reference sequence). CDR3 loop: CASSQASAGSTYEQYF. For the CDR3, the DNA is TGTGCCAGCAGCCAAGCTTCTGCCGGATCGACCTACGAGCAGTACTTC.

This clonotype was picked up many times. This chain joins TRBV6-5 and TRBJ1-2; D may be TRBD1 (5 bases). The CDR3 runs to 14 residues. The ends were cut back, 2 bases at V and 3 bases at J, with 10 bases in the middle. The germline V gene encodes CDR1 MNHEY and CDR2 SVGAGI. CDR3 DNA: TGTGCCAGCAGTTACAGGGACGGAGACTATGGCTACACCTTC. As protein: CASSYRDGDYGYTF.

The chain joins TRBV2 to TRBJ1-4, with D perhaps matching TRBD1 (6 bases). V was pared by 7 bases and J by 5 bases, with 23 bases between. Germline lookup yields CDR1 SNHLY and CDR2 FYNNEI. The CDR3 is 17 amino acids. CDR3 nucleotide sequence: TGTGCCAGCACCGAGACAGCCCTATGGGGGGGCAATGAAAAACTGTTTTTT. It specifies CASTETALWGGNEKLFF.

CDR3 nucleotides: TGCAGCGTTGATCCTACAGGCAAGGAGACCCAGTACTTC. Protein sequence: CSVDPTGKETQYF. The rearrangement links TRBV29-1 to TRBJ2-5, with a possible D match to TRBD1 (5 bases). Per germline, CDR1 SQVTM and CDR2 ANQGSEA. This CDR3 has 13 residues. Deletions cut 3 bases from V and 5 bases from J, with 13 bases between.

The sample holds a few counts of this clonotype. Given the absence of the conserved phenylalanine or tryptophan at the CDR3 end, a read error is likely. The DNA is omitted, as the CDR3 cannot be located on it reliably, and the CDR3 follows TCRdb's listing. The chain links TRBV5-1 to TRBJ2-2; the D call of TRBD1 is as the table states it, not checked on the DNA. Germline-derived CDR1 and CDR2 are SGHRS and YFSETQ. Ends included, the CDR3 has 8 residues. The CDR3 sequence is CASSSGDY.

This clonotype was found many times. The chain combines TRBV7-2 with TRBJ2-2; D uncertain. There are 16 residues in the CDR3. CDR1 SGHTA and CDR2 FQGNSA come from the germline V gene. The V and J ends lost 1 base and 0 bases respectively, with 9 bases between them. The CDR3 is CASSLVVGANTGELFF. The CDR3 DNA reads as TGTGCCAGCAGCTTAGTGGTGGGCGCGAACACCGGGGAGCTGTTTTTT.

This clonotype was counted only a few times. The chain carries TRBV3-1 and TRBJ1-1; possible D gene TRBD1, 5 bases. V was pared by 0 bases and J by 11 bases, with 13 bases between. CDR3 size: 13 residues. Germline loops: CDR1 LGHDT, CDR2 YNNKEL (reference sequence). This chain's CDR3 is CASSQDLDSQAFF. The CDR3 DNA reads as TGTGCCAGCAGCCAAGATCTCGACAGCCAGGCTTTCTTT.

The chain is built from TRBV2 and TRBJ2-7; 9 nucleotides match TRBD1. The CDR3 is 14 residues long. CDR1 is SNHLY, CDR2 FYNNEI, per germline. V was clipped by 5 bases and J by 4 bases; unmatched bases: 6. In DNA, the CDR3 is TGTGCCAGCAGTTATGGGACAGGGAAGTACGAGCAGTACTTC. Amino acid sequence: CASSYGTGKYEQYF.

This clonotype has ten or more counts. This chain uses TRBV20-1 with TRBJ1-6; possible D gene TRBD1, 5 bases. V gave up 6 bases and J gave up 8 bases, with 17 bases separating them. The CDR3 sequence is 14 residues long. CDR1 is DFQATT, CDR2 SNEGSKA, per germline (reference sequence). CDR3 DNA: TGCAGTGCGTTAGTTTCAGGGCTCGATTCACCCCTCCACTTT. It translates to CSALVSGLDSPLHF.

Many counts were recorded for this clonotype. This chain joins TRBV7-3 and TRBJ2-2; 7 bases align to TRBD2. The CDR3 is made up of 17 amino acids. The germline V gene encodes CDR1 SGHTA and CDR2 FQGTGA. V lost 5 bases, J lost 1 base, and 10 bases stayed unmatched. CDR3 region: CASSLSQLAGNTGELFF. The CDR3 region has the DNA TGTGCCAGCAGCCTATCACAGTTAGCGGGGAACACCGGGGAGCTGTTTTTT.